This T cell receptor (beta chain) was observed in a study of shared clonotypes between healthy human individuals. Findings and caveats of the study: Blood was the sole source, and tissue repertoires probably differ. Compared with memory subsets, naive subsets generally had larger estimated richness. Shared clonotypes across all four donors exceeded non-shared ones in generation probability.

The CDR3 loop spans 14 amino acids. Trimming removed 0 bases from V and 7 bases from J; junction bases left unmatched: 5. Germline CDR1 and CDR2: SGHRS and YFSETQ. The protocol was immunoSEQ multiplex PCR, while the TCRdb copy is restricted to in-frame clones and leaves out a portion. The data contain some 2,100,000 clones, about 94% of them singletons. This clone was counted a single time. What it binds is not known. The identical CDR3 is also encoded by other nucleotide sequences in the sample. This sequence originates from a man aged 18 to 29 in good health. Sequences were obtained from naive CD4+ T cells sorted from blood. Regarding subset: CD45RA+ positively selected. The V gene is TRBV5-1, the J gene TRBJ2-7; 9 bases map to TRBD1. CDR3 loop: CASSLDRGLGEQYF. The CDR3 bases are TGCGCCAGCAGCTTGGACAGGGGGCTGGGTGAGCAGTACTTC.